One and the same sample provided the 11 T cell receptor beta chains below, sequenced in a study of long-term antiretroviral therapy in people with HIV. Investigators performed immunoSEQ version v3.0 at survey level. Repertoires were generated with immunoSEQ multiplex PCR, while TCRdb's copy carries only in-frame clones and drops some. The sample has tens of thousands of clones, 83% seen once. The starting material was unsorted PBMCs, obtained 0.4 years after starting antiretroviral therapy. These receptor sequences come from a man between 50 and 59 years old with HIV.

The chain uses TRBV27 and TRBJ2-3; D is possibly TRBD1 (5 bases). This CDR3 comprises 13 residues. V lost 6 bases, J lost 6 bases, and 13 bases lay in between. Germline loops: CDR1 MNHEY, CDR2 SMNVEV (reference sequence). DNA for the CDR3: TGTGCCAGCAGCCTGTGGGCAGGGGATACGCAGTATTTT. Residues: CASSLWAGDTQYF.

The CDR3 spells CASSLAYSPLHF. The DNA for the CDR3 is TGTGCCAGCAGCTTAGCCTATTCACCCCTCCACTTT. The chain couples TRBV7-9 to TRBJ1-6; D unresolved. Trimming took 0 bases from V and 8 from J, leaving 2 bases between them. The CDR3 loop spans 12 amino acids. Germline CDR1 is SEHNR and CDR2 is FQNEAQ (reference sequence).

The V gene is TRBV7-2, the J gene TRBJ2-2, with D unclear. CDR1 is SGHTA, CDR2 FQGNSA, per germline. V was clipped by 1 base and J by 2 bases, with 8 bases between them. This CDR3 contains 15 residues. CDR3: CASSLVSTNTGELFF. The CDR3 bases are TGTGCCAGCAGCTTAGTTAGTACTAACACCGGGGAGCTGTTTTTT.

The rearrangement links TRBV4-1 to TRBJ1-4, with D possibly being TRBD1 (6 bases). CDR1 is MGHRA, CDR2 YSYEKL, per germline. Trimming left V 0 bases short and J 7 bases short, with 15 bases between. The length of the CDR3 is 16 residues. The CDR3 DNA reads TGCGCCAGCAGCCAAGATAAATACAGGGAAGGTGAAAAACTGTTTTTT. Translation: CASSQDKYREGEKLFF.

In nucleotides, the CDR3 is TGTGCCAGCTCACCACCGGGAGCAGGAAACTCCTACGAGCAGTACTTC. Translation gives CASSPPGAGNSYEQYF. This chain uses TRBV18 with TRBJ2-7; possibly TRBD2 for D (5 bases). The CDR3 length is 16 residues. Germline CDR1 is KGHSH and CDR2 is LQKENI. V dropped 0 bases and J dropped 0 bases, with 12 bases sitting between them.

J is TRBJ1-1 and V is TRBV28; the D is unclear. Trimming shortened V by 5 bases and J by 2 bases, and 15 bases separated the two germline ends. CDR1 MDHEN and CDR2 SYDVKM come from the germline V gene. The CDR3 runs 15 residues. The CDR3 nucleotides read TGTGCCAGCAGTCCCATCCGGCGGGGAAACACTGAAGCTTTCTTT. Translation: CASSPIRRGNTEAFF.

This sequence joins TRBV30 and TRBJ2-3; maybe TRBD1 (5 bases). The CDR3 contains 15 residues. V lost 0 bases to trimming and J lost 3 bases, with 13 bases between them. CDR1 and CDR2 (germline): GTSNPN, SVGIG (reference sequence). In DNA form, the CDR3 reads TGTGCCTGGAGTGTTATGGGGCTAGGGACAGATACGCAGTATTTT. Encoded protein: CAWSVMGLGTDTQYF.

V usage is TRBV15 and J usage is TRBJ2-2; D is ambiguous. The V end lost 1 base, the J end lost 2 bases, and 14 bases lay between the germline ends. The CDR3 loop spans 17 amino acids. Germline assignment: CDR1 LNHNV and CDR2 YYDKDF (reference sequence). CDR3 sequence (DNA): TGTGCCACCAGCAGAGGGGTGGCGGTGTCCAACACCGGGGAGCTGTTTTTT. Its translation: CATSRGVAVSNTGELFF.

V gene TRBV9 combines with J gene TRBJ2-2; possibly TRBD1 for D (6 bases). CDR3 length: 15 amino acids. Germline lookup yields CDR1 SGDLS and CDR2 YYNGEE. Trimming removed 4 bases from V and 7 bases from J, with 17 bases in between. The CDR3 here is CASSRRAGDNGELFF. The CDR3 DNA follows: TGTGCCAGCAGCCGGCGGGCAGGGGATAACGGGGAGCTGTTTTTT. The variable domain in full, completed from reference TRBV9 and TRBJ2-2, reads DSGVTQTPKHLITATGQRVTLRCSPRSGDLSVYWYQQSLDQGLQFLIQYYNGEERAKGNILERFSAQQFPDLHSELNLSSLELGDSALYFCASSRRAGDNGELFFGEGSRLTVL.

The V gene is TRBV14, the J gene TRBJ1-5; no definite D call. Germline V CDR1 and CDR2: SGHDN, FVKESK. The CDR3 runs to 13 residues. Trimming pared 4 bases from V and 10 bases from J, leaving 14 bases between. In nucleotides, the CDR3 is TGTGCCAGCAGCCTCGGGCCAGACACACCCCAGCATTTT. Protein: CASSLGPDTPQHF.

The V gene is TRBV6-5, the J gene TRBJ2-1, with 13 bases that match TRBD2. CDR3 length equals 16 residues. V was clipped by 2 bases and J by 6 bases; unmatched bases: 4. From germline, CDR1 is MNHEY and CDR2 SVGAGI. The CDR3 sequence is CASSYPTSGGVNEQFF. The CDR3 region has the DNA TGTGCCAGCAGTTACCCCACTAGCGGGGGGGTCAATGAGCAGTTCTTC.